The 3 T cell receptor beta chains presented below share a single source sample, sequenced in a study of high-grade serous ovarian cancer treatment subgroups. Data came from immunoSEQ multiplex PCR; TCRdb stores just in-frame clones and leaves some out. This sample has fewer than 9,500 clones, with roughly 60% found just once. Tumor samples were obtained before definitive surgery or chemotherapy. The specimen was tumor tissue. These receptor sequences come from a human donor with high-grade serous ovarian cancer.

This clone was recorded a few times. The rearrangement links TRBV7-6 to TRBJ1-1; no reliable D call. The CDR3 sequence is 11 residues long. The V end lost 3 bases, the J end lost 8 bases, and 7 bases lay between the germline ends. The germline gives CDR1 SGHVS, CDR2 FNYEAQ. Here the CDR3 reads CASSFGGEAFF. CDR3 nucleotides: TGTGCCAGCAGCTTTGGCGGGGAAGCTTTCTTT.

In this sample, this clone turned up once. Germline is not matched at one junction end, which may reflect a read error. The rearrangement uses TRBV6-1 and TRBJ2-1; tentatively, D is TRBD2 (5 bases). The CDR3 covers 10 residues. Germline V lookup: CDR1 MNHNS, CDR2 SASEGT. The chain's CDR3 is CGVSYNEQFF. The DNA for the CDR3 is TGCGGGGTCTCCTACAATGAGCAGTTCTTC.

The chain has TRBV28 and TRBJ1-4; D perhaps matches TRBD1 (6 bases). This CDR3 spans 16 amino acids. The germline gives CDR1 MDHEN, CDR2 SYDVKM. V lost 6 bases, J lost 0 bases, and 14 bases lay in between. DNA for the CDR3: TGTGCCAGCAGCAAGGACAGCCTTGCAACTAATGAAAAACTGTTTTTT. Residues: CASSKDSLATNEKLFF.